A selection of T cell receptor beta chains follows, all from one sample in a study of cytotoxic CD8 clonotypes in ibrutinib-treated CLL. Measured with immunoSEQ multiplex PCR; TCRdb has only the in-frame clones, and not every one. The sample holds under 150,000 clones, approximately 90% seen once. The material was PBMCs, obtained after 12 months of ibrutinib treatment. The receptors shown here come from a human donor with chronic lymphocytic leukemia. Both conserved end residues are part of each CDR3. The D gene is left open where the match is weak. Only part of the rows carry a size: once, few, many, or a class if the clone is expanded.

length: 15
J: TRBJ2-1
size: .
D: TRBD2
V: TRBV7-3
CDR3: CASSFDSGAYNEQFF
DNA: TGTGCCAGCAGCTTCGATAGCGGGGCTTACAATGAGCAGTTCTTC

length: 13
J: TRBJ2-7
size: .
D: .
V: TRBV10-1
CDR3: CANPPTGKYEQYF
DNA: TGCGCCAACCCACCGACAGGAAAATACGAGCAGTACTTC

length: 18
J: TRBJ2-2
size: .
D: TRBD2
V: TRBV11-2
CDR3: CASSTGLAGGYNTGELFF
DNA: TGTGCCAGCAGCACCGGACTAGCGGGAGGGTACAACACCGGGGAGCTGTTTTTT

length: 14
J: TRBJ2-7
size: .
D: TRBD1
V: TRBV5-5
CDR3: CASSPGQPSYEQYF
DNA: TGTGCCAGCAGCCCGGGACAGCCCTCCTACGAGCAGTACTTC

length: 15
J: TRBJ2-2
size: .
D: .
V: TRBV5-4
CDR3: CASSHRQANTGELFF
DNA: TGTGCCAGCAGCCATCGGCAAGCGAACACCGGGGAGCTGTTTTTT

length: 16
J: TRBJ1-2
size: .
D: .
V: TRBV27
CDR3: CASSSIPFRDDYGYTF
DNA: TGTGCCAGCAGTTCAATTCCCTTCCGGGACGACTATGGCTACACCTTC

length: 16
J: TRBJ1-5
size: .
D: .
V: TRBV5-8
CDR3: CASSLLEGGSNQPQHF
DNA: TGTGCCAGCAGCTTGTTGGAAGGGGGGTCGAATCAGCCCCAGCATTTT

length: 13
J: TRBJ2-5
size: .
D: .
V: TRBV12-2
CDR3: CASRPGSLETQYF
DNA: TGTGCAAGTCGCCCCGGGAGTCTGGAGACCCAGTACTTC

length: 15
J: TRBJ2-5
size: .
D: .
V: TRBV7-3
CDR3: CASDARWARRETQYF
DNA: TGTGCCAGCGATGCAAGATGGGCCAGACGAGAGACCCAGTACTTC

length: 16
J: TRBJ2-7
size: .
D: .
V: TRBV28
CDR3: CASSFRFSAGPYEQYF
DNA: TGTGCCAGCAGTTTCCGATTCTCGGCAGGCCCCTACGAGCAGTACTTC

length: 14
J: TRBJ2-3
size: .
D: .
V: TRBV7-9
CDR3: CASSLRGASDTQYF
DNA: TGTGCCAGCAGCTTACGGGGGGCATCAGATACGCAGTATTTT

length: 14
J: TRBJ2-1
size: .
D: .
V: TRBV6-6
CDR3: CASSYKDTDNEQFF
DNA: TGTGCCAGCAGTTATAAGGACACAGACAATGAGCAGTTCTTC

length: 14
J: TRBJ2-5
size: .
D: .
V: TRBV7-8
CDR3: CASSPGQQQETQYF
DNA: TGTGCCAGCAGCCCAGGACAGCAACAAGAGACCCAGTACTTC

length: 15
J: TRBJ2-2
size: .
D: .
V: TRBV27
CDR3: CASSLSRGNTGELFF
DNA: TGTGCCAGCAGTTTATCGAGAGGGAACACCGGGGAGCTGTTTTTT

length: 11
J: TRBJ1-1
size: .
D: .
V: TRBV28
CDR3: CAHGRGTEAFF
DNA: TGTGCCCACGGCAGAGGTACTGAAGCTTTCTTT

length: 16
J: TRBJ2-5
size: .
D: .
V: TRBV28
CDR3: CASSFNVFWRGETQYF
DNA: TGTGCCAGCAGTTTTAACGTCTTCTGGAGGGGAGAGACCCAGTACTTC

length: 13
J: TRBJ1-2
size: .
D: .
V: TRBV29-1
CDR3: CSVGGWGMDGYTF
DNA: TGCAGCGTTGGTGGATGGGGGATGGATGGCTACACCTTC

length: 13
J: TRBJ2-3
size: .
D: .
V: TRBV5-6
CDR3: CASSLDRRDTQYF
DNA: TGTGCCAGCAGTTTGGACCGACGAGATACGCAGTATTTT

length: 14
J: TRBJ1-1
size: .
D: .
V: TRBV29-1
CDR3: CSVVRQAMNTEAFF
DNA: TGCAGCGTTGTCCGACAGGCAATGAACACTGAAGCTTTCTTT

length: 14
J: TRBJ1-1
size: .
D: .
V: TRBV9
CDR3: CASSAGSRNTEAFF
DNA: TGTGCCAGCAGCGCAGGGTCAAGGAACACTGAAGCTTTCTTT

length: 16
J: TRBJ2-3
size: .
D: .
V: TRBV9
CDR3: CASSVLRGAVGDTQYF
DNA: TGTGCCAGCAGCGTTCTAAGAGGGGCCGTCGGGGATACGCAGTATTTT

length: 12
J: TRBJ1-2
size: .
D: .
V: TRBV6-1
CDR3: CASSEGGYGYTF
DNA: TGTGCCAGCAGTGAGGGCGGCTATGGCTACACCTTC

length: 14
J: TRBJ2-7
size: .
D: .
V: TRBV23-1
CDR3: CAGVHYVRRYEQYF
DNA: TGCGCCGGAGTCCATTACGTACGGCGTTACGAGCAGTACTTC

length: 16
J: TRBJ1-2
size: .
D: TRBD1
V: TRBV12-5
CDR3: CASGIQRDSNNYGYTF
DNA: TGTGCTAGTGGTATCCAACGGGACAGTAATAACTATGGCTACACCTTC

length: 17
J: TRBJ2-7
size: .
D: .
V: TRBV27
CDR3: CASSLASGPYRGYEQYF
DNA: TGTGCCAGCAGTTTGGCTAGCGGGCCCTACAGGGGCTACGAGCAGTACTTC

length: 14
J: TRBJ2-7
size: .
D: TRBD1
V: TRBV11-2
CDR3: CASSAGTEAFEQYF
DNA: TGTGCCAGCAGTGCCGGGACAGAGGCCTTCGAGCAGTACTTC

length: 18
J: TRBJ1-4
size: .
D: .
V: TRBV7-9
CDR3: CASSFSRAEISTNEKLFF
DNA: TGTGCCAGCAGCTTCTCCAGGGCCGAGATCTCAACTAATGAAAAACTGTTTTTT

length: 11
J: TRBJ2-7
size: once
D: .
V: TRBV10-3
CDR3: CAIIGLRSPYF
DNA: TGTGCCATCATAGGACTCCGCTCCCCGTACTTC

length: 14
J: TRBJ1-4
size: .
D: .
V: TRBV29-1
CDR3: CSVEDIRVGEKLFF
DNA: TGCAGCGTTGAAGATATACGGGTTGGGGAAAAACTGTTTTTT

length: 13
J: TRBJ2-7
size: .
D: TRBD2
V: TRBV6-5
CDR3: CASRLQRETEQYF
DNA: TGTGCCAGCAGACTCCAGCGGGAGACCGAGCAGTACTTC

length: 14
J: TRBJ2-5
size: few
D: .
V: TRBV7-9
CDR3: CASSPRGVLETQYF
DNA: TGTGCCAGCAGCCCGAGAGGGGTTCTTGAGACCCAGTACTTC

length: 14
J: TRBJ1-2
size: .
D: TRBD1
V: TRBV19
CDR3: CASSPGTGNYGYTF
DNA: TGTGCCAGTAGCCCCGGGACAGGCAACTATGGCTACACCTTC

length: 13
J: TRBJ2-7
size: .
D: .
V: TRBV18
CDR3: CASSPGQQYEQYF
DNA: TGTGCCAGCTCACCAGGACAGCAATACGAGCAGTACTTC

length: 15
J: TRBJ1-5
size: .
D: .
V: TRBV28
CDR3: CASVPGGVDNQPQHF
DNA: TGTGCCAGCGTACCTGGGGGGGTTGACAATCAGCCCCAGCATTTT

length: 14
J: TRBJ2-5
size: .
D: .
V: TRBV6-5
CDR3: CASRNSLAGETQYF
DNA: TGTGCCAGCAGAAACTCCCTGGCGGGTGAGACCCAGTACTTC

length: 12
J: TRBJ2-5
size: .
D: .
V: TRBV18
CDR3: CASSPVEETQYF
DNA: TGTGCCAGCTCACCAGTGGAAGAGACCCAGTACTTC

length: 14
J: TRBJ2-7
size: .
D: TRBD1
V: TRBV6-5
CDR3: CASSYTGESYEQYF
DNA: TGTGCCAGCAGTTACACAGGGGAATCCTACGAGCAGTACTTC

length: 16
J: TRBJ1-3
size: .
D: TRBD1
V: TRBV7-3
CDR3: CASSWTGGSSGNTIYF
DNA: TGTGCCAGCAGCTGGACAGGGGGCTCTTCTGGAAACACCATATATTTT

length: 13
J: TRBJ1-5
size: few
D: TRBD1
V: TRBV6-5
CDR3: CASRDRGEQPQHF
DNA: TGTGCCAGCAGGGACAGGGGGGAACAGCCCCAGCATTTT

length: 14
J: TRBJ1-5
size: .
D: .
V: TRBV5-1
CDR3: CASSLAAGDQPQHF
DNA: TGCGCCAGCAGCTTGGCGGCAGGGGATCAGCCCCAGCATTTT

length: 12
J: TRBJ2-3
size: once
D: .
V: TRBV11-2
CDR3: CASSLTRSTQYF
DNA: TGTGCCAGCAGCTTAACCCGTTCGACGCAGTATTTT

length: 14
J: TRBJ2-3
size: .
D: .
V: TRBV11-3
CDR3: CASSLTASTDTQYF
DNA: TGTGCCAGCAGCTTGACAGCTAGCACAGATACGCAGTATTTT

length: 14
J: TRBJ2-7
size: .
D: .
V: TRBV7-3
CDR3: CASSASHSGYEQYF
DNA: TGTGCCAGCAGTGCGAGCCACAGCGGCTACGAGCAGTACTTC

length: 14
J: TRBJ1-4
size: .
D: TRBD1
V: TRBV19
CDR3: CATQEDRENEKLFF
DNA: TGTGCCACCCAGGAGGACAGGGAGAATGAAAAACTGTTTTTT

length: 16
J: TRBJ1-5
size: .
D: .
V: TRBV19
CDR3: CASSAGGLMSNQPQHF
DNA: TGTGCCAGTAGTGCTGGGGGTCTGATGAGCAATCAGCCCCAGCATTTT

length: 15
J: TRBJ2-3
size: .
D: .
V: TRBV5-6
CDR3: CASSLGEVRADTQYF
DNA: TGTGCCAGCAGCTTGGGGGAGGTGCGGGCAGATACGCAGTATTTT

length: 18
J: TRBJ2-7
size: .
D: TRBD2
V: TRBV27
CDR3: CASSMGLAPQNAPYEQYF
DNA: TGTGCCAGCAGCATGGGACTAGCTCCCCAGAACGCTCCCTACGAGCAGTACTTC

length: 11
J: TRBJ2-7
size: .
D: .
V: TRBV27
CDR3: CASSFGYEQYF
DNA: TGTGCCAGCAGTTTCGGCTACGAGCAGTACTTC